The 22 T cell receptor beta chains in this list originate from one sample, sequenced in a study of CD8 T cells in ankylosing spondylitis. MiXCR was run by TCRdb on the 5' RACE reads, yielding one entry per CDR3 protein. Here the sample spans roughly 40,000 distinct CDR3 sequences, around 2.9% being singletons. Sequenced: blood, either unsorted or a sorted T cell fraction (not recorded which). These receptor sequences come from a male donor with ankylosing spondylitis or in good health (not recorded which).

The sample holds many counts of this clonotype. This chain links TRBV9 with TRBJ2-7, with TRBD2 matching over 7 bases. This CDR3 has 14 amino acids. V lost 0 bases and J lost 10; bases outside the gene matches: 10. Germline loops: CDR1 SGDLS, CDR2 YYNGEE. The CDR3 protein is CASSVATGGGEQYF. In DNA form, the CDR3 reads TGTGCCAGCAGCGTAGCTACGGGGGGAGGGGAACAGTACTTC.

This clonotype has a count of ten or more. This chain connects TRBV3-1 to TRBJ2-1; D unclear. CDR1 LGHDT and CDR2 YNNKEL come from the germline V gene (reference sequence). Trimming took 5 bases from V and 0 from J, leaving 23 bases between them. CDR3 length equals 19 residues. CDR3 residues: CASSGTTPVKRASYNEQFF. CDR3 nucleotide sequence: TGTGCCAGCAGCGGAACCACCCCCGTAAAACGAGCCTCCTACAATGAGCAGTTCTTC.

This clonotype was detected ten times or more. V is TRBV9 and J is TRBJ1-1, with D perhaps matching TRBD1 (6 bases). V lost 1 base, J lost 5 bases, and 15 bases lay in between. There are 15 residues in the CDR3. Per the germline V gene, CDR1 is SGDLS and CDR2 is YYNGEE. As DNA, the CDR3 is TGTGCCAGCAGCGTAAACCCAGGGGATTATACTGAAGCTTTCTTT. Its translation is CASSVNPGDYTEAFF.

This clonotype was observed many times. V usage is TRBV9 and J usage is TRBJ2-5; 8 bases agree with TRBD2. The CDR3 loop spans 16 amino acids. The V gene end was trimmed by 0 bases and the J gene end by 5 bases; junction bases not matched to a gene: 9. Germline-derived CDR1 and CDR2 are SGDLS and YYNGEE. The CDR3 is CASSVEKGLGRETQYF. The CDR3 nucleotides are TGTGCCAGCAGCGTAGAGAAGGGACTAGGACGCGAGACCCAGTACTTC.

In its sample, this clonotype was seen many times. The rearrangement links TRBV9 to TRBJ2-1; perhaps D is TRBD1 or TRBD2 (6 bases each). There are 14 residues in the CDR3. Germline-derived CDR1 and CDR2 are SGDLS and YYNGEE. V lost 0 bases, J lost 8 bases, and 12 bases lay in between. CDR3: CASSVAGGTYEQFF. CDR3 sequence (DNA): TGTGCCAGCAGCGTAGCAGGCGGGACATATGAGCAGTTCTTC.

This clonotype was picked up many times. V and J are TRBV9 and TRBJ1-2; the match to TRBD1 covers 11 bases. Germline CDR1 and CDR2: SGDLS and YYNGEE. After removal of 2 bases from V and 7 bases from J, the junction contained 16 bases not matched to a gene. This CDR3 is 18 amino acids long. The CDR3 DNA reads TGTGCCAGCAGCGTGAGCCCCCGGACAGGGGGCGACCTAGGTGGCTACACCTTC. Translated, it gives CASSVSPRTGGDLGGYTF.

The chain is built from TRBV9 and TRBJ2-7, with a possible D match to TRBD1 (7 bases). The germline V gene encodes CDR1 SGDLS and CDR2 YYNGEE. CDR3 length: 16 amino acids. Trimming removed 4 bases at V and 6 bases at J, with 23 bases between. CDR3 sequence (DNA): TGTGCCAGCAGCCCTGGAGGGGGCTATCCCTACGGCGAGCAGTACTTC. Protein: CASSPGGGYPYGEQYF.

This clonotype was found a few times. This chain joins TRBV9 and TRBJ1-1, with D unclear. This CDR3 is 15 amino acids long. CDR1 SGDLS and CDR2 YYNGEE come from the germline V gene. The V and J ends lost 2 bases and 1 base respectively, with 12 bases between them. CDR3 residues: CASSVMGGENTEAFF. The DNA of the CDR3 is TGTGCCAGCAGCGTGATGGGCGGGGAGAACACTGAAGCTTTCTTT.

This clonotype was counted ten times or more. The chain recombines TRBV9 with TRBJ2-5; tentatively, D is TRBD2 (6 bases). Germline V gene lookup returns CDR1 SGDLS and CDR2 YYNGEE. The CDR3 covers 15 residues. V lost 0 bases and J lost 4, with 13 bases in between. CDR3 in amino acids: CASSVVGGKAETQYF. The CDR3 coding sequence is TGTGCCAGCAGCGTAGTGGGCGGGAAGGCAGAGACCCAGTACTTC.

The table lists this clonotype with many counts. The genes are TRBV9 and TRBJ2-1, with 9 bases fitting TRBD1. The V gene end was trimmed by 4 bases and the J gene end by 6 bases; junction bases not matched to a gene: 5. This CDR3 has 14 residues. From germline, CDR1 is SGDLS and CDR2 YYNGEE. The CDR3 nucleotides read TGTGCCAGCAGCCCATTGACAGGGGGCAATGAGCAGTTCTTC. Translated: CASSPLTGGNEQFF.

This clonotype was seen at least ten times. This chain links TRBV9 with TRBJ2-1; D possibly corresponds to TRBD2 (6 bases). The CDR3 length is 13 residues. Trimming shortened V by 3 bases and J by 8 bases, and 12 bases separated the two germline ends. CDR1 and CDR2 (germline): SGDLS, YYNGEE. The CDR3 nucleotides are TGTGCCAGCAGCGGCGGGATTTTCTATGAGCAGTTCTTC. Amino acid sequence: CASSGGIFYEQFF.

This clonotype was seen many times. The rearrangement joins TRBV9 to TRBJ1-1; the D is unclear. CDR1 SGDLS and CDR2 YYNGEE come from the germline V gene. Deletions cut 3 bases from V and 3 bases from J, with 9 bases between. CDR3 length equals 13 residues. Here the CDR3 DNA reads TGTGCCAGCAGCGGTCGGGTCGACACTGAAGCTTTCTTT. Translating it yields CASSGRVDTEAFF.

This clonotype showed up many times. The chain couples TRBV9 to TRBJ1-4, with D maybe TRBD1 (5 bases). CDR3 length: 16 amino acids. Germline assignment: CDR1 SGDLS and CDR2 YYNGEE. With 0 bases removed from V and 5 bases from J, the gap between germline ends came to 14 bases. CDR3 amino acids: CASSVASGAQNEKLFF. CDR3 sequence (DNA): TGTGCCAGCAGCGTAGCCTCCGGGGCGCAAAATGAAAAACTGTTTTTT. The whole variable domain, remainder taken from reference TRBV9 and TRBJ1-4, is DSGVTQTPKHLITATGQRVTLRCSPRSGDLSVYWYQQSLDQGLQFLIQYYNGEERAKGNILERFSAQQFPDLHSELNLSSLELGDSALYFCASSVASGAQNEKLFFGSGTQLSVL.

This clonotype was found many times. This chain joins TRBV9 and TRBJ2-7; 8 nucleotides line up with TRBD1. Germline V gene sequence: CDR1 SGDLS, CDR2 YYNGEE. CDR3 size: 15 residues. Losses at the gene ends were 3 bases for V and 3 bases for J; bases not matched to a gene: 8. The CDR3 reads CASSGRTGTNYEQYF. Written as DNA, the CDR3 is TGTGCCAGCAGCGGCCGGACAGGGACAAACTACGAGCAGTACTTC.

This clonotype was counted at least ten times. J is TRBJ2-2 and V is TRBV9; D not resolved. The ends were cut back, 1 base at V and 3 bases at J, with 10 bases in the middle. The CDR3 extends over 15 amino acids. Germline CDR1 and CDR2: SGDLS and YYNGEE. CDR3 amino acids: CASSVSERYTGELFF. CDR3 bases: TGTGCCAGCAGCGTATCGGAGCGTTACACCGGGGAGCTGTTTTTT.

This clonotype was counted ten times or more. Written as DNA, the CDR3 is TGTGCCAGCACCCCGGGGGGTAGGTCGTACAATGAGCAGTTCTTC. It codes for CASTPGGRSYNEQFF. This chain uses TRBV9 with TRBJ2-1; 7 positions match TRBD2. The germline gives CDR1 SGDLS, CDR2 YYNGEE. The CDR3 sequence is 15 residues long. With V trimmed by 6 bases and J by 4 bases, 10 bases remained unmatched.

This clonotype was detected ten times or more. The CDR3 spells CASSVATSGSGEQFF. DNA of the CDR3: TGTGCCAGCAGCGTAGCGACTAGCGGGAGTGGTGAGCAGTTCTTC. The chain employs TRBV9 and TRBJ2-1, with 12 positions matching TRBD2. The CDR3 is made up of 15 amino acids. V lost 0 bases and J lost 9; bases outside the gene matches: 4. Germline V lookup: CDR1 SGDLS, CDR2 YYNGEE.

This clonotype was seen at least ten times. The CDR3 protein is CASSVASMWDNEQFF. CDR3 DNA sequence: TGTGCCAGCAGCGTAGCATCCATGTGGGACAATGAGCAGTTCTTC. J is TRBJ2-1 and V is TRBV9; D remains ambiguous. The CDR3 contains 15 residues. V dropped 0 bases and J dropped 5 bases, with 12 bases sitting between them. Germline V lookup: CDR1 SGDLS, CDR2 YYNGEE.

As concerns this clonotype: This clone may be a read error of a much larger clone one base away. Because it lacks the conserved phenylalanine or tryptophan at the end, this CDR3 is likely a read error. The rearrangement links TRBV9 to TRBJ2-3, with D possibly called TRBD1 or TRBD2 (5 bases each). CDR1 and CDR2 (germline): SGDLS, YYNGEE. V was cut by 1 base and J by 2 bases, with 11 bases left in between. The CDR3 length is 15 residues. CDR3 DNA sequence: TGTGCCAGCAGCGTACGGGACGGCCTCACAGATACGCAGTATCTT. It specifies CASSVRDGLTDTQYL.

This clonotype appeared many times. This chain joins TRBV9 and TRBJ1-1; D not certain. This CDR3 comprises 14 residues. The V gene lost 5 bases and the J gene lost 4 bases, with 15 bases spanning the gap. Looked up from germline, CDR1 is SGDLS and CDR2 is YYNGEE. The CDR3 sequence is CASSDTSGGTEAFF. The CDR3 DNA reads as TGTGCCAGCAGTGACACCTCGGGTGGCACTGAAGCTTTCTTT.

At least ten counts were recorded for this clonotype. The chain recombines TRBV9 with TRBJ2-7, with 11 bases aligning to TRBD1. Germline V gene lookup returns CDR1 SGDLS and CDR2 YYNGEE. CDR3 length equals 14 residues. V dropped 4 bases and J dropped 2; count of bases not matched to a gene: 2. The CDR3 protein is CASSRDRGAYEQYF. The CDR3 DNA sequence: TGTGCCAGCAGCCGGGACAGGGGGGCCTACGAGCAGTACTTC.

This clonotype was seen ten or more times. The CDR3 region is CASSVDLRGSGSGNTIYF. CDR3 sequence (DNA): TGTGCCAGCAGCGTAGATTTACGGGGGTCCGGCTCTGGAAACACCATATATTTT. V usage is TRBV9 and J usage is TRBJ1-3; perhaps TRBD1 as D (5 bases). Germline V gene lookup returns CDR1 SGDLS and CDR2 YYNGEE. Trimming stripped 0 bases from V and 0 bases from J, with 16 bases between. This CDR3 is built from 18 residues. Using reference TRBV9 and TRBJ1-3 for the parts outside the CDR3, the full variable domain is DSGVTQTPKHLITATGQRVTLRCSPRSGDLSVYWYQQSLDQGLQFLIQYYNGEERAKGNILERFSAQQFPDLHSELNLSSLELGDSALYFCASSVDLRGSGSGNTIYFGEGSWLTVV.